This T cell receptor beta chain emerged from a study of vaccination and CD4 T cells after COVID-19. About this clonotype itself: No antigen is known for it.

The CDR3 has 13 residues. The J segment lost 4 bases and the V segment lost 6 bases, leaving 3 bases of the junction unmatched. Germline V gene sequence: CDR1 SNHLY, CDR2 FYNNEI. As for treatment: roughly ten-day PBMC culture with coronavirus spike peptide pools or control peptides (ViraFEST assay). With the Oncomine TCR Beta short-read assay, DNA from cultured CD4+ T cells was sequenced. TCRdb recomputed calls from the PCR reads with MiXCR, one row per CDR3 protein. Found here are about 13,000 distinct CDR3 sequences, around 44% of them singletons; the top ten hold approximately 13%. What was sequenced was CD4+ T cells from blood, cultured in vitro. V is TRBV2 and J is TRBJ2-3, with 8 bases lining up with TRBD2. The receptor was isolated from a human donor who had recovered from COVID-19. The CDR3 reads CASSPGGSDTQYF. CDR3 sequence (DNA): TGTGCCAGCAGCCCGGGGGGGTCAGATACGCAGTATTTT. The variable domain in full, completed from reference TRBV2 and TRBJ2-3, reads EPEVTQTPSHQVTQMGQEVILRCVPISNHLYFYWYRQILGQKVEFLVSFYNNEISEKSEIFDDQFSVERPDGSNFTLKIRSTKLEDSAMYFCASSPGGSDTQYFGPGTRLTVL.